This is a list of T cell receptor beta chains from one sample in a study of circulating and synovial CD4+ cells in juvenile arthritis. Using immunoSEQ multiplex PCR, the repertoire was profiled, and TCRdb retains in-frame clones only, with some absent. The sample carries approximately 2,300 clones, 75% to 90% recorded once. The sequenced sample was HLA-DR+ CD4+ T cells from blood. These receptors came from a human donor with juvenile idiopathic arthritis. Each CDR3 is given with its conserved first and last residue. The order of the fields is clone size, D gene, V gene, J gene, CDR3 DNA, CDR3 protein. A D gene is named only where the DNA matches it firmly. Expanded clones get a size class; other rows say once, few or many, or leave the size out.

>-|-|TRBV6-5|TRBJ1-1
TGTGCCAGCAGCCCTACGATGAACACTGAAGCTTTCTTT
CASSPTMNTEAFF
>-|-|TRBV7-8|TRBJ1-1
TGTGCCAGCAGCTTTCCGGGACACCGGAACACTGAAGCTTTCTTT
CASSFPGHRNTEAFF
>once|-|TRBV19|TRBJ1-5
TGTGCCAGTAGTATATCGACAGGCTTCAATCAGCCCCAGCATTTT
CASSISTGFNQPQHF
>-|TRBD1|TRBV7-8|TRBJ2-3
TGTGCCAGCAGCCTCCCGGGGACAGGGGCTAGCACAGATACGCAGTATTTT
CASSLPGTGASTDTQYF
>once|TRBD1|TRBV14|TRBJ1-1
TGTGCCAGCAGCCACGGGACAGGGGGCCTTGTCACTGAAGCTTTCTTT
CASSHGTGGLVTEAFF
>-|TRBD2|TRBV5-6|TRBJ2-5
TGTGCCAGCAGCTTGGCCGGGATGGAACTAGCGGGGCCCAAAGAGACCCAGTACTTC
CASSLAGMELAGPKETQYF
>-|-|TRBV7-6|TRBJ1-5
TGTGCCAGCAGCTCAGGCCCCACTCGGCCCCAGCATTTT
CASSSGPTRPQHF
>-|-|TRBV11-3|TRBJ1-3
TGTGCCAGCACCCCCGAGGGCCGCAGAAGCTCTGGAAACACCATATATTTT
CASTPEGRRSSGNTIYF
>once|-|TRBV7-6|TRBJ2-2
TGTGCCAGCAGCTTATGGAGCCAGAACACCGGGGAGCTGTTTTTT
CASSLWSQNTGELFF
>-|TRBD1|TRBV5-4|TRBJ1-2
TGTGCCAGCAGCTTGGGACAGGGGAGTTATGGCTACACCTTC
CASSLGQGSYGYTF
>-|-|TRBV21-1|TRBJ1-4
TGTGCCAGCAGCCAAAGCAGGCAGGCTACTGAAAAACTGTTTTTT
CASSQSRQATEKLFF
>-|TRBD1|TRBV4-1|TRBJ2-6
TGCGCCAGCAGGGGGGACAGGGCGCTTGGCTCTGGGGCCAACGTCCTGACTTTC
CASRGDRALGSGANVLTF
>-|TRBD1|TRBV6-5|TRBJ2-5
TGTGCCACGACAGGGGTTTTATACGGGCAGTACTTC
CATTGVLYGQYF
>-|-|TRBV4-3|TRBJ2-2
TGCGCCAGCAGCCAAGAGTTCCAGGACAGAGGGTACACCGGGGAGCTGTTTTTT
CASSQEFQDRGYTGELFF
>-|-|TRBV5-6|TRBJ1-2
TGTGCCAGCACCATGACAGTTAACTATGGCTACACCTTC
CASTMTVNYGYTF
>-|-|TRBV19|TRBJ2-5
TGTGCCAGTCTCAGGAGGTTGGAGACCCAGTACTTC
CASLRRLETQYF
>-|TRBD1|TRBV5-5|TRBJ1-6
TGTGCCAGCAGCGTCGCGGCGGGACAGTATAATTCCCCCCTCCACTTT
CASSVAAGQYNSPLHF
>-|TRBD1|TRBV29-1|TRBJ1-5
TGCAGCGTTATGACAGGGAACAATCAGCCCCAGCATTTT
CSVMTGNNQPQHF
>once|TRBD2|TRBV29-1|TRBJ2-3
TGCAGCGTTGGAACTAGCGGGGGGAGCACAGATACGCAGTATTTT
CSVGTSGGSTDTQYF
>once|TRBD2|TRBV4-2|TRBJ2-7
TGTGCCAGCAGCCAAGTGGCGGGGGGGCCTAGGTCCTACGAGCAGTACTTC
CASSQVAGGPRSYEQYF
>-|-|TRBV6-4|TRBJ2-1
TGTGCCAGCAGTGACTCCGGGGGGCACAATGAGCAGTTCTTC
CASSDSGGHNEQFF
>-|TRBD1|TRBV5-6|TRBJ2-5
TGTGCCAGCAGCTCCGGGACAGGGACCCAAGAGACCCAGTACTTC
CASSSGTGTQETQYF
>-|-|TRBV9|TRBJ2-2
TGTGCCAGCAGAGGGGACACCTACACCGGGGAGCTGTTTTTT
CASRGDTYTGELFF
>-|-|TRBV25-1|TRBJ1-2
TGTGCCAGCAGTCCCCGCGGCAGGGGATACGGCTACACCTTC
CASSPRGRGYGYTF
>-|-|TRBV18|TRBJ1-2
TGTGCCAGCTCACCATATTGGCCGCAATCCTCCTCGGGTGGCTACACCTTC
CASSPYWPQSSSGGYTF
>few|-|TRBV16|TRBJ1-3
TGTGCCAGCAGCCAATCGCAGGGCGAAAGGGCTGGAAACACCATATATTTT
CASSQSQGERAGNTIYF
>-|TRBD1|TRBV7-3|TRBJ2-7
TGTGCCAGCAGCTCGGGGGGGACAGGGGCCTACGAGCAGTACTTC
CASSSGGTGAYEQYF
>-|TRBD2|TRBV5-1|TRBJ2-3
TGCGCCAGCAGCTTGGGACTAGCGGGGACCACAGATACGCAGTATTTT
CASSLGLAGTTDTQYF
>-|TRBD2|TRBV12-5|TRBJ2-1
TGTGCTAGTGGTTTGGCGGTGGGACTACAAACCTACAATGAGCAGTTCTTC
CASGLAVGLQTYNEQFF
>-|TRBD2|TRBV5-1|TRBJ2-1
TGCGCCAGCAGCCCCGACAAACTAACTAGCGGGGGGACCTCCTACAATGAGCAGTTCTTC
CASSPDKLTSGGTSYNEQFF
>-|TRBD2|TRBV11-3|TRBJ2-2
TGTGCCAGCAGCCCATCCCCCTCTAGCGGGAACACCGGGGAGCTGTTTTTT
CASSPSPSSGNTGELFF
>-|-|TRBV5-1|TRBJ1-2
TGCGCCAGCAGCTTGGATCCGGGAACTAACTATGGCTACACCTTC
CASSLDPGTNYGYTF
>-|-|TRBV12-5|TRBJ1-5
TGTGCTAGTGGTTTGGTTCGGGAGTCTAATCAGCCCCAGCATTTT
CASGLVRESNQPQHF
>-|-|TRBV7-6|TRBJ2-3
TGTGCCAGCAGTGCGGGAGATACGCAGTATTTT
CASSAGDTQYF
>-|TRBD1|TRBV7-2|TRBJ2-7
TGTGCCAGCAGCCCCCGACAGGGCGTCTACGAGCAGTACTTC
CASSPRQGVYEQYF
>few|-|TRBV5-4|TRBJ2-7
TGTGCCAGCAGCCCGATAGACAGGCCCTACGAGCAGTACTTC
CASSPIDRPYEQYF
>-|-|TRBV10-3|TRBJ2-5
TGTGCCATCAGTGACGACAGGCGGACAAGTGGGGACAAAGAGACCCAGTACTTC
CAISDDRRTSGDKETQYF
>few|-|TRBV6-5|TRBJ1-5
TGTGCCAGCAGCTTACAACAGGGACAGCCCCAGCATTTT
CASSLQQGQPQHF
>-|TRBD1|TRBV9|TRBJ1-2
TGTGCCAGCAGCGAACGACAGGGGGCGGGAGCTAACTATGGCTACACCTTC
CASSERQGAGANYGYTF
>-|TRBD1|TRBV6-1|TRBJ1-5
TGTGCCAGCAGTGAATACGGGACAGGGGGACAGCCCCAGCATTTT
CASSEYGTGGQPQHF
>few|TRBD2|TRBV27|TRBJ2-3
TGTGCCAGCAGTTTAAAACTAGCGGGGGCTACAGGAACGCAGTATTTT
CASSLKLAGATGTQYF
>-|TRBD1|TRBV6-5|TRBJ2-7
TGTGCCAGCAGTTACTCCCAGGGGGACACCTACGAGCAGTACTTC
CASSYSQGDTYEQYF
>-|TRBD1|TRBV4-1|TRBJ1-5
TGCGCCAGCAGAACACTACAGGGGGCGCGTGATCAGCCCCAGCATTTT
CASRTLQGARDQPQHF
>-|-|TRBV1|TRBJ2-7
TGCACCAGCAGCTCCCGGGTAGCGGTCAACATCTCCTACGAGCAGTACTTC
CTSSSRVAVNISYEQYF
>-|TRBD1|TRBV15|TRBJ2-5
TGTGCCACCAGCAGGGGACAGGGTGTGAAGACCCAGTACTTC
CATSRGQGVKTQYF
>-|-|TRBV18|TRBJ1-5
TGTGCCAGCTCACCACTACAGGGACCTCAGCCCCAGCATTTT
CASSPLQGPQPQHF
>-|TRBD2|TRBV10-3|TRBJ2-3
TGTGCCATCAGTGGTGGACTAGCGGGGAGCACAGATACGCAGTATTTT
CAISGGLAGSTDTQYF
>-|-|TRBV4-2|TRBJ1-1
TGTGCCAGCAGCCAAGAGTGGGACTCCACGAACACTGAAGCTTTCTTT
CASSQEWDSTNTEAFF
>-|-|TRBV21-1|TRBJ2-7
TGTGCCAGCAGCCCTGAGGATTCACCCTCCTACGAGCAGTACTTC
CASSPEDSPSYEQYF
>-|TRBD2|TRBV2|TRBJ2-1
TGTGCCAGCAGTGAAGGAGCGGGGGACTCCCATTTCTTC
CASSEGAGDSHFF
>-|TRBD1|TRBV7-3|TRBJ2-6
TGTGCCAGCAGCTTAATGGGGACAGGAAACTCTGGGGCCAACGTCCTGACTTTC
CASSLMGTGNSGANVLTF